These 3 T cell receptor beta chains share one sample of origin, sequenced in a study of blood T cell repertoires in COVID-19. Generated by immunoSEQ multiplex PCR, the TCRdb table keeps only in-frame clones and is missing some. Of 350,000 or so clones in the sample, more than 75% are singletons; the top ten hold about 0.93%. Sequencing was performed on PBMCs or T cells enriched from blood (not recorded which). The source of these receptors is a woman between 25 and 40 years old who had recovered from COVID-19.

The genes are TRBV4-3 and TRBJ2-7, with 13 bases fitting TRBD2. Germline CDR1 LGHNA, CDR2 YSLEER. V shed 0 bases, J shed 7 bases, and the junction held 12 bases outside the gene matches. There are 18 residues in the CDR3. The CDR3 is CASSQETSGGGGRGEQYF. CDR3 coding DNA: TGCGCCAGCAGCCAAGAAACTAGCGGGGGGGGAGGGCGCGGAGAGCAGTACTTC.

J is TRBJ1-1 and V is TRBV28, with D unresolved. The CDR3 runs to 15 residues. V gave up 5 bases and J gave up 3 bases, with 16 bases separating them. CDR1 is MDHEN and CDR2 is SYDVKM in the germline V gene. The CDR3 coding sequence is TGTGCCAGCAGTCGCCCAGGACTTTTGGACACTGAAGCTTTCTTT. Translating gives CASSRPGLLDTEAFF.

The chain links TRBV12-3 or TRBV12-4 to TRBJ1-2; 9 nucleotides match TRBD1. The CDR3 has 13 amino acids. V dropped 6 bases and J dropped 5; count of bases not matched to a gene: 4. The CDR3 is CASRLGQGYGYTF. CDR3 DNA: TGTGCCAGCAGGCTGGGACAGGGTTATGGCTACACCTTC.